This T cell receptor beta chain emerged from a study of blood T cell repertoires in COVID-19. Study at large: Samples of COVID-19 (acute and convalescent) were obtained from the United States, Italy and Spain. Sample material is recorded as cDNA or gDNA derived from T cells, B-cell-depleted T cells, or PBMCs.

Per the study methods: How many nucleated cells were present was estimated from reference gene primer amplification. The assay was immunoSEQ multiplex PCR, and TCRdb's table has in-frame clones only and misses some. That table furnishes V, J and clone size, whereas the DNA furnished D and trimming. Of about 140,000 clones listed, more than 85% are singletons. Regarding this clone: This sample also contains other DNA sequences that code for the same CDR3.

V dropped 1 base and J dropped 5; count of bases not matched to a gene: 4. CDR3 length equals 15 residues. Germline-derived CDR1 and CDR2 are SGHVS and FQNEAQ. The genes are TRBV7-8 and TRBJ2-1; 8 bases are a match to TRBD1. The TCR comes from a human donor in a cohort sampled during active COVID-19. The specimen sequenced was peripheral blood. The CDR3 here is CASSLGQGANNEQFF. The CDR3 coding sequence is TGTGCCAGCAGCTTAGGGCAGGGGGCAAACAATGAGCAGTTCTTC.